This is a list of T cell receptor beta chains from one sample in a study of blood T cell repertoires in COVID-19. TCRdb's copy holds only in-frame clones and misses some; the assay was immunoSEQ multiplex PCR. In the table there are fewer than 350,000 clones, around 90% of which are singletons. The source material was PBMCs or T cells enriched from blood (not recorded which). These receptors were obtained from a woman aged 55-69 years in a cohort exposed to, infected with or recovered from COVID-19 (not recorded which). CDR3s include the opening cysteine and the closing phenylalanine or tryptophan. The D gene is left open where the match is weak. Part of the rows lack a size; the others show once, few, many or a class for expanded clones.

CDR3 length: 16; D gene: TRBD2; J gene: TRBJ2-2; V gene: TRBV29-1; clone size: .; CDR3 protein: CSAKGLAVANTGELFF; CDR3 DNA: TGCAGCGCCAAGGGACTAGCGGTAGCGAACACCGGGGAGCTGTTTTTT
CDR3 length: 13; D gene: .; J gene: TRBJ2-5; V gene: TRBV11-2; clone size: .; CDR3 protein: CASSLGLQETQYF; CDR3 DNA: TGTGCCAGCAGCTTAGGGCTTCAAGAGACCCAGTACTTC
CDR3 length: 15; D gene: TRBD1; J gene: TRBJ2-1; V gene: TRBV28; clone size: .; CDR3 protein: CASSFWTGSYNEQFF; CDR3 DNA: TGTGCCAGCAGTTTTTGGACAGGGTCCTACAATGAGCAGTTCTTC
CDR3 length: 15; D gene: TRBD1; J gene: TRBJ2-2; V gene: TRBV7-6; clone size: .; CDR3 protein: CASGKTGHNTGELFF; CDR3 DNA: TGTGCCAGCGGGAAGACAGGGCACAACACCGGGGAGCTGTTTTTT
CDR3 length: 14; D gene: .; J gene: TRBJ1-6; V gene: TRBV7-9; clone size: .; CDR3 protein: CASSLRGGNSPLHF; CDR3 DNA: TGTGCCAGCAGCTTAAGGGGGGGTAATTCACCCCTCCACTTT
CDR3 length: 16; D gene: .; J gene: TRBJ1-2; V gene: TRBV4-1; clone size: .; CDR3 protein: CASSQVGGTTSGGYTF; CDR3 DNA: TGCGCCAGCAGCCAAGTTGGGGGGACCACGTCCGGTGGCTACACCTTC
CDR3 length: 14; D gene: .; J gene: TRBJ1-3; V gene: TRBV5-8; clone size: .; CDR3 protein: CASSTTGLGNTIYF; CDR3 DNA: TGTGCCAGCAGCACCACAGGGCTCGGAAACACCATATATTTT
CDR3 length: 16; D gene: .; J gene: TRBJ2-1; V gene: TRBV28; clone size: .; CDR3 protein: CASSLSVSQSYNEQFF; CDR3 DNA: TGTGCCAGCAGTTTATCGGTTAGCCAATCCTACAATGAGCAGTTCTTC
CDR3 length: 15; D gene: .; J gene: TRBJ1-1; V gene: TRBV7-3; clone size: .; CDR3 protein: CASSARQGIGTEAFF; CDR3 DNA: TGTGCCAGCAGCGCAAGGCAGGGTATTGGCACTGAAGCTTTCTTT
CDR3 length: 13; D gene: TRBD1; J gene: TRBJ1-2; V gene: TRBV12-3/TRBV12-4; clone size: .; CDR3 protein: CASTTQGGHGYTF; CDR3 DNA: TGTGCCAGCACCACCCAAGGGGGCCATGGCTACACCTTC
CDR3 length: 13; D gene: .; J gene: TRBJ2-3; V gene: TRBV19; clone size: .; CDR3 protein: CASSERRADTQYF; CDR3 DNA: TGTGCCAGTAGCGAGAGACGGGCAGATACGCAGTATTTT
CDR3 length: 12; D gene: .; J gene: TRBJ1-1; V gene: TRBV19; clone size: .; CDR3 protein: CASSIRGTEAFF; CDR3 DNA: TGTGCCAGTAGTATACGGGGCACTGAAGCTTTCTTT
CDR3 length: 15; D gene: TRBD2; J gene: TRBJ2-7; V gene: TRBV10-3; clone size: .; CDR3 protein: CAISDLAGVSYEQYF; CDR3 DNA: TGTGCCATCAGTGACCTAGCGGGAGTATCCTACGAGCAGTACTTC
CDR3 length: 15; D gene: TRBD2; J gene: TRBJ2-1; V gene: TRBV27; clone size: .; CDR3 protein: CASSLLGLAGDFQFF; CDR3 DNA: TGTGCCAGCAGTTTATTGGGTCTAGCGGGAGACTTTCAGTTCTTC
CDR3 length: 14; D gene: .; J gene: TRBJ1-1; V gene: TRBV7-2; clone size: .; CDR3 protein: CASSYKQGNTEAFF; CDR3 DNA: TGTGCCAGCAGTTACAAACAGGGGAACACTGAAGCTTTCTTT
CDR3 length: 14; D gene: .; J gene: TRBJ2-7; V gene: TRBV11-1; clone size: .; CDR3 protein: CASSSSPLEGEQYF; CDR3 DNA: TGTGCCAGCAGCTCTTCCCCTCTAGAGGGCGAGCAGTACTTC
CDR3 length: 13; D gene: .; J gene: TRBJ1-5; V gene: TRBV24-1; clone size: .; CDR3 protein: CATNGGGGQPQHF; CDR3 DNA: TGTGCCACCAATGGGGGCGGCGGTCAGCCCCAGCATTTT
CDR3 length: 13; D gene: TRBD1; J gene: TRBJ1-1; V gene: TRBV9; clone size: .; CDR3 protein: CASSQGAVTEAFF; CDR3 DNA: TGTGCCAGCAGCCAGGGGGCTGTCACTGAAGCTTTCTTT
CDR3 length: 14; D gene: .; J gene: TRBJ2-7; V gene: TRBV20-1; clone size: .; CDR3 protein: CSASLGGAGYEQYF; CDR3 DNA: TGCAGTGCTAGTCTGGGGGGAGCGGGCTACGAGCAGTACTTC
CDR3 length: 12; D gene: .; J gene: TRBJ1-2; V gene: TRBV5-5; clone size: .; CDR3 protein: CASSSTGRGYTF; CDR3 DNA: TGTGCCAGCAGCAGCACAGGCAGGGGCTACACCTTC
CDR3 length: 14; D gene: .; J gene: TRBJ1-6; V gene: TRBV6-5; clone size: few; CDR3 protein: CASTTEGISSPLHF; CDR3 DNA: TGTGCCAGCACCACGGAGGGGATCAGTTCACCCCTCCACTTT
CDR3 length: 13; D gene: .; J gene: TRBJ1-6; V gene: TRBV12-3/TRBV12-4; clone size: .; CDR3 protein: CASAVSGVSPLHF; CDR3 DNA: TGTGCCAGCGCAGTGTCAGGGGTTTCACCCCTCCACTTT
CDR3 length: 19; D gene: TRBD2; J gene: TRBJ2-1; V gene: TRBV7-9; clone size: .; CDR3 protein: CASSLGGLAGVPTYNEQFF; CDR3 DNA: TGTGCCAGCAGCTTAGGGGGACTAGCGGGGGTCCCAACCTACAATGAGCAGTTCTTC